The clone carrying this TCR beta chain was recorded only once. The CDR3 totals 16 residues. Trimming shortened V by 0 bases and J by 1 base, and 13 bases separated the two germline ends. Germline V gene data show CDR1 as SGDLS and CDR2 as YYNGEE. This sample is part of a study of technical replicates of blood from a few donors. The table came from immunoSEQ multiplex PCR; TCRdb's copy has only in-frame clones and leaves some out. The sample carries around 97,000 clones, approximately 95% recorded once. This chain links TRBV9 with TRBJ1-1; no clear D gene. The TCR was taken from a human donor in good health. Source material: T cells isolated from PBMCs. CDR3 loop: CASSVGGGVGNTEAFF. The CDR3 nucleotides read TGTGCCAGCAGCGTAGGTGGCGGCGTGGGGAACACTGAAGCTTTCTTT.